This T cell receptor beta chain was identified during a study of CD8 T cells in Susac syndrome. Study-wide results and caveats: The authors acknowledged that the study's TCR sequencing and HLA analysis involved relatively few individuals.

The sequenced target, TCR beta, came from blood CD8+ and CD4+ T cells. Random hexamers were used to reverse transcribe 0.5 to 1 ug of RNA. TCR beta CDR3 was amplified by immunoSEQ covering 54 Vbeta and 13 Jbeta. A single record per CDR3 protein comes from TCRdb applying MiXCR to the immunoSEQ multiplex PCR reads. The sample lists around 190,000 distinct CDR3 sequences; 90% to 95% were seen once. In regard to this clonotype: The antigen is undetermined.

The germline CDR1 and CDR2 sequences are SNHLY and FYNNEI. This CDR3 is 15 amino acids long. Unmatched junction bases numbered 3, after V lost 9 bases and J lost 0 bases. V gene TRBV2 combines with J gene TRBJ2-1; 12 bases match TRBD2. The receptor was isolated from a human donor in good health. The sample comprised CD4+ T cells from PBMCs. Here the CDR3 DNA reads TGTGCCAGGACTAGCGGGAGTACCTCCTACAATGAGCAGTTCTTC. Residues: CARTSGSTSYNEQFF.